The 3 T cell receptor beta chains given below trace back to one sample, sequenced in a study of blood T cell repertoires in COVID-19 (dated by TCRdb to the early 2020s). Library method: the immunoSEQ multiplex PCR assay. TCRdb limited this immuneACCESS table to in-frame rearrangements with V and J called. A share of clones is missing; checked studies link under half to unresolved V genes, and the rest is unexplained. This sample lists roughly 140,000 clones; 75% to 90% were detected once. The ten most abundant clones make up roughly 3.9% of the sample. Sequenced material: peripheral blood. Receptors were obtained from an elderly woman with acute or convalescent COVID-19.

The chain has TRBV7-9 and TRBJ2-7, with TRBD1 matching 10 bases. Germline trimming cut 5 bases from V and 3 bases from J; bases unmatched to any gene: 10. In germline, CDR1 is SEHNR, CDR2 FQNEAQ (reference sequence). CDR3 size: 16 residues. DNA for the CDR3: TGTGCCAGCAGCCTTATTGGGACAGGGGTGGACTACGAGCAGTACTTC. The encoded protein is CASSLIGTGVDYEQYF.

This clone occurred a few times. The chain combines TRBV2 with TRBJ1-5, with D tentatively TRBD1 (6 bases). Germline values: CDR1 SNHLY, CDR2 FYNNEI. V dropped 1 base and J dropped 1 base, with 11 bases sitting between them. This CDR3 contains 16 residues. The CDR3 reads CASSEVVTGSNQPQHF. The CDR3 nucleotides are TGTGCCAGCAGTGAAGTGGTGACAGGAAGCAATCAGCCCCAGCATTTT.

To note about this clone: In the same sample, other DNA sequences code for this CDR3. The chain is built from TRBV28 and TRBJ2-5; maybe TRBD2 (6 bases). V was trimmed by 2 bases and J by 3 bases, leaving 7 bases between them. The CDR3 runs to 13 residues. CDR1 and CDR2 from the germline V gene are MDHEN and SYDVKM. CDR3 bases: TGTGCCAGCAGTTTAGGAGGGGAAGAGACCCAGTACTTC. It translates to CASSLGGEETQYF.